Below are 3 T cell receptor beta chains sequenced from a single sample in a study of T cells after yellow fever vaccination (dated by TCRdb to between 2018 and 2020). Reading the label with the study, this specimen's treatment or condition is: live attenuated yellow fever vaccine strain. Preparation of the library involved 5' RACE. The listed sequencing device is Illumina HiSeq 2500. TCRdb itself trimmed the public reads at Q25 with fastp, ran MiXCR and retained productive beta chains. Entries that share a CDR3 protein sequence are merged under the most common genes and DNA. The sample table contains more than 55,000 distinct CDR3 sequences; only one count was recorded for roughly 7.3% of them. Less than 40% of the sample goes to the ten largest clones. The sequencing here drew on CD8+ T cells sorted from PBMCs, taken 15 days after the yellow fever booster vaccination. The receptors stem from a young man who received the YFV17D yellow fever vaccine.

The rearrangement uses TRBV11-3 and TRBJ2-1, with 10 bases fitting TRBD2. J was trimmed by 8 bases and V by 3 bases; bases with no gene match: 4. Per the germline V gene, CDR1 is SGHNT and CDR2 is YENEEA. This CDR3 has 14 residues. CDR3: CASSLSSGSDEQFF. CDR3 nucleotides: TGTGCCAGCAGCTTGTCTAGCGGGAGTGATGAGCAGTTCTTC.

The chain carries TRBV7-6 and TRBJ2-1, with D unclear. Germline CDR1 and CDR2: SGHVS and FNYEAQ. This CDR3 has 13 residues. V lost 1 base and J lost 6, with 7 bases in between. CDR3 region: CASSLESPNEQFF. The CDR3 nucleotides are TGTGCCAGCAGCTTAGAAAGTCCCAATGAGCAGTTCTTC.

The chain is built from TRBV20-1 and TRBJ2-7; TRBD1 matches 8 bases. CDR3 length: 13 residues. Germline lookup yields CDR1 DFQATT and CDR2 SNEGSKA (reference sequence). Trimming took 3 bases from V and 5 from J; bases not matched to a gene: 6. The CDR3 is CSASDPDRDEQYF. The DNA for the CDR3 is TGCAGTGCTAGCGACCCGGACAGGGACGAGCAGTACTTC.